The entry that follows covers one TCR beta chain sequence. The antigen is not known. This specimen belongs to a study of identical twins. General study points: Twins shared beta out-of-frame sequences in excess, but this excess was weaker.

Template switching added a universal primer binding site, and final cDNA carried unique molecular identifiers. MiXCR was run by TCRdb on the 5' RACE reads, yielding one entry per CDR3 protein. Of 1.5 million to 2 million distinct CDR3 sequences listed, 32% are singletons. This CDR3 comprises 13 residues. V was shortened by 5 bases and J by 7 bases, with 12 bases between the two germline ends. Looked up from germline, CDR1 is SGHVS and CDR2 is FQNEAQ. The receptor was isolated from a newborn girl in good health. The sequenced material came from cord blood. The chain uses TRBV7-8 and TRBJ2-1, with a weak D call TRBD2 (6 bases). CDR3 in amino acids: CASSPGVGNEQFF. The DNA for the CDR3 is TGTGCCAGCAGCCCGGGGGTGGGGAATGAGCAGTTCTTC. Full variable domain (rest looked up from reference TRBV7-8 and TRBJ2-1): GAGVSQSPRYKVAKRGQDVALRCDPISGHVSLFWYQQALGQGPEFLTYFQNEAQLDKSGLPSDRFFAERPEGSVSTLKIQRTQQEDSAVYLCASSPGVGNEQFFGPGTRLTVL.